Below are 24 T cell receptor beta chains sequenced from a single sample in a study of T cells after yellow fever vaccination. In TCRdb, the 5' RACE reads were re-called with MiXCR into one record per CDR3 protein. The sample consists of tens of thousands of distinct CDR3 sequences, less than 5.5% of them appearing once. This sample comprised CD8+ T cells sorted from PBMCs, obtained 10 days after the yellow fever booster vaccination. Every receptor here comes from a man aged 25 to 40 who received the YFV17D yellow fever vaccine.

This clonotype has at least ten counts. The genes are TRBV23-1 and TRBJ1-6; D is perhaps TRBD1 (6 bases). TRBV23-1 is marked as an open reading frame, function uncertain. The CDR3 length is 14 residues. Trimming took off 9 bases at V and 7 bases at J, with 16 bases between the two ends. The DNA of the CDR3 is TGCGCCAGGTTGGGCAGGGGAGAAAATTCACCCCTCCACTTT. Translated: CARLGRGENSPLHF.

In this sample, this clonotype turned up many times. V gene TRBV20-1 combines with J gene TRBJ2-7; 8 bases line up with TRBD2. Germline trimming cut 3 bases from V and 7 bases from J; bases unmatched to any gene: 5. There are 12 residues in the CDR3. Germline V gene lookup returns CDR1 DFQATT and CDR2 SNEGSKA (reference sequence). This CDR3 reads CSASAGGWEQYF. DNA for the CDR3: TGCAGTGCTAGTGCGGGAGGTTGGGAGCAGTACTTC.

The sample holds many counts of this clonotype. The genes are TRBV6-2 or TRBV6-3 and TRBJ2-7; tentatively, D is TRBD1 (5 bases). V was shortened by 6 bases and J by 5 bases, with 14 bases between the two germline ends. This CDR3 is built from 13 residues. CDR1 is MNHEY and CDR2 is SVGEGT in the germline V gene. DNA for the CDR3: TGTGCCAGCAGGCGTGGACAATTCAACGAGCAGTACTTC. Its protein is CASRRGQFNEQYF.

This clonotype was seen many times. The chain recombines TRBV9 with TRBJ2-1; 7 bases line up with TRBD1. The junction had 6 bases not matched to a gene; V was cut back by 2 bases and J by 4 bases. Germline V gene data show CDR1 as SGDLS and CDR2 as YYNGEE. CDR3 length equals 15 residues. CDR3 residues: CASSVAETGYNEQFF. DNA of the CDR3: TGTGCCAGCAGCGTGGCCGAGACAGGGTACAATGAGCAGTTCTTC.

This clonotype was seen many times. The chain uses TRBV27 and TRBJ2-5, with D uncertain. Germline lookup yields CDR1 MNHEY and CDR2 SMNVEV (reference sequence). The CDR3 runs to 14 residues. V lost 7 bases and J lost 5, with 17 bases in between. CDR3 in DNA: TGTGCCAGCACCGAAAGGGTCAGTCAGGAGACCCAGTACTTC. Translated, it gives CASTERVSQETQYF.

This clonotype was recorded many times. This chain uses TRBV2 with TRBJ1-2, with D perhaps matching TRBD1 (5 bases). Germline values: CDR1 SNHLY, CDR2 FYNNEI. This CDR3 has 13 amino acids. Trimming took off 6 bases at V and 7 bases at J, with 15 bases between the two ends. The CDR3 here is CASRTEGRGGYTF. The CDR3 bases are TGTGCCAGCAGGACAGAAGGGAGAGGTGGCTACACCTTC.

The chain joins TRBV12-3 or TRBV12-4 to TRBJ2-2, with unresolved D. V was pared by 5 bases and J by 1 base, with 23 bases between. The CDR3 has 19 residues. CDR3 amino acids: CASSPASGLGYKNTGELFF. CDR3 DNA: TGTGCCAGCAGTCCCGCTAGTGGCTTAGGTTACAAGAACACCGGGGAGCTGTTTTTT.

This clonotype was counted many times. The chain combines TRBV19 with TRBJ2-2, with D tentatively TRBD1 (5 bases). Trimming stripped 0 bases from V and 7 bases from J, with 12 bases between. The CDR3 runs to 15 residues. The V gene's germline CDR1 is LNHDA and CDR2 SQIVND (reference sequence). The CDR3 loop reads CASSIDGIQGGELFF. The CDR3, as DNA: TGTGCCAGTAGTATAGATGGGATCCAGGGCGGGGAGCTGTTTTTT.

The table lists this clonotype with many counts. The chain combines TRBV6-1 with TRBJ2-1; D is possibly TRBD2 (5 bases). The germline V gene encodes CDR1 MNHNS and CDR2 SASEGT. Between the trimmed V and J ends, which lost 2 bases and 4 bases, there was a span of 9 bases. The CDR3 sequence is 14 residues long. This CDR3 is CASSENPGYNEQFF. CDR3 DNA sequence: TGTGCCAGCAGTGAAAACCCGGGGTACAATGAGCAGTTCTTC.

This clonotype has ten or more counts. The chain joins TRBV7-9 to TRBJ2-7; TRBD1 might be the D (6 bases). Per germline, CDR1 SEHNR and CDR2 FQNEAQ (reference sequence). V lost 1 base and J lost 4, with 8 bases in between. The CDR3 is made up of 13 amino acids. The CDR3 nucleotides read TGTGCCAGCAGCTTAGAGGGGGAATACGAGCAGTACTTC. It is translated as CASSLEGEYEQYF. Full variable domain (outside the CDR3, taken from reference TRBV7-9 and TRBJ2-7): DTGVSQNPRHKITKRGQNVTFRCDPISEHNRLYWYRQTLGQGPEFLTYFQNEAQLEKSRLLSDRFSAERPKGSFSTLEIQRTEQGDSAMYLCASSLEGEYEQYFGPGTRLTVT.

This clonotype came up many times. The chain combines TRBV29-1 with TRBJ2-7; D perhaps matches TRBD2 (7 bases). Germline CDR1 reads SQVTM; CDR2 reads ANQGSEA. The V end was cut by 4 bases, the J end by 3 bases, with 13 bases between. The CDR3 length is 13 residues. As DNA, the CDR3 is TGCAGCGTTGGAGCGGGACAATACTACGAGCAGTACTTC. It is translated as CSVGAGQYYEQYF.

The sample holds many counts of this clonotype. CDR3 residues: CAISDRTGTNQPQHF. The CDR3 nucleotides read TGTGCCATCAGTGACCGGACAGGGACTAATCAGCCCCAGCATTTT. The chain is built from TRBV10-3 and TRBJ1-5; 8 nucleotides line up with TRBD1. Germline CDR1 and CDR2: ENHRY and SYGVKD. The J segment lost 4 bases and the V segment lost 3 bases, leaving 5 bases of the junction unmatched. This CDR3 region has 15 residues.

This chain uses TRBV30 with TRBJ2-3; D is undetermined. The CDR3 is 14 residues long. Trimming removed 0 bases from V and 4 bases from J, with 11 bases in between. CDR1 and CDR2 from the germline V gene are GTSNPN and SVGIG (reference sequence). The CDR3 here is CAWSVSALADTQYF. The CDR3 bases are TGTGCCTGGAGTGTATCGGCGTTGGCAGATACGCAGTATTTT.

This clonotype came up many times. The CDR3 DNA follows: TGTGCTAGTGGTTTCAGCCTGGAGAGCGGCCCTCTTAAAAGCGAGTTCTTC. The encoded protein is CASGFSLESGPLKSEFF. This rearrangement joins TRBV12-5 to TRBJ2-1, with D perhaps TRBD2 (5 bases). The CDR3 is 17 residues long. Germline CDR1 and CDR2: LGHNT and FRNRAP. The germline V and J ends were trimmed by 3 bases and 14 bases, with 29 bases remaining between them. The full variable domain, rest sourced from reference TRBV12-5 and TRBJ2-1, is DARVTQTPRHKVTEMGQEVTMRCQPILGHNTVFWYRQTMMQGLELLAYFRNRAPLDDSGMPKDRFSAEMPDATLATLKIQPSEPRDSAVYFCASGFSLESGPLKSEFFGPGTRLTVL.

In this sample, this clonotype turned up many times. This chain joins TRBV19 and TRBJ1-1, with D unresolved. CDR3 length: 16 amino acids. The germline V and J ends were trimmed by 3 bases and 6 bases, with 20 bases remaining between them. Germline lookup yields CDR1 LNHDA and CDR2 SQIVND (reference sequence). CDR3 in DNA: TGTGCCAGTAGTATTGAGGCCCTAAAAGAGGGAGCTGAAGCTTTCTTT. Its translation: CASSIEALKEGAEAFF.

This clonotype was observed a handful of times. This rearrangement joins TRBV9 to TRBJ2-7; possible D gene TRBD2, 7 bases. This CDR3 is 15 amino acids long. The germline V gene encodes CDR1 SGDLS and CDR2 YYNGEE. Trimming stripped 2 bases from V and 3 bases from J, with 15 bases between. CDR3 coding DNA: TGTGCCAGCAGCGTGGGGGGGGCTAAGAGCTACGAGCAGTACTTC. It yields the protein CASSVGGAKSYEQYF.

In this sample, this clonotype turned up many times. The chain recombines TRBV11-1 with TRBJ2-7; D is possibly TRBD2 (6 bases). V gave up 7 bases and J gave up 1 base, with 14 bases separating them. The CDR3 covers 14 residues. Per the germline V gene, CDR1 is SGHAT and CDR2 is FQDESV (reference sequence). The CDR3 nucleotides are TGTGCCAGCACGCCGGGACTTGGATCCTACGAGCAGTACTTC. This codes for CASTPGLGSYEQYF. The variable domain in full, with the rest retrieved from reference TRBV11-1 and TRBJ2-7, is EAEVAQSPRYKITEKSQAVAFWCDPISGHATLYWYRQILGQGPELLVQFQDESVVDDSQLPKDRFSAERLKGVDSTLKIQPAELGDSAMYLCASTPGLGSYEQYFGPGTRLTVT.

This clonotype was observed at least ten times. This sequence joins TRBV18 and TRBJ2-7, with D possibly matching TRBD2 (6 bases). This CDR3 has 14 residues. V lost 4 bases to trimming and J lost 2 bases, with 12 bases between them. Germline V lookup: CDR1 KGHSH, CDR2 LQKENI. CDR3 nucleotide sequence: TGTGCCAGCTCACTTTGGGACTTAACCTACGAGCAGTACTTC. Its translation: CASSLWDLTYEQYF.

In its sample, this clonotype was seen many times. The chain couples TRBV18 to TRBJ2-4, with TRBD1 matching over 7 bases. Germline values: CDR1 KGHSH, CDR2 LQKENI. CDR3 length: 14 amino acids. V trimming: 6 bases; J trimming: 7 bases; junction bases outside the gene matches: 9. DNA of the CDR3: TGTGCCAGCTCCGGACAGGAACAAGTCAACATTCAGTACTTC. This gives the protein CASSGQEQVNIQYF.

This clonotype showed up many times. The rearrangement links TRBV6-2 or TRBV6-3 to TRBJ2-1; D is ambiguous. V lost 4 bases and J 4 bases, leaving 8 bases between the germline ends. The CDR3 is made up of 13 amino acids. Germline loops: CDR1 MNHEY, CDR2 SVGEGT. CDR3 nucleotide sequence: TGTGCCAGCAGTTTCCGCGAATACAATGAGCAGTTCTTC. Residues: CASSFREYNEQFF.

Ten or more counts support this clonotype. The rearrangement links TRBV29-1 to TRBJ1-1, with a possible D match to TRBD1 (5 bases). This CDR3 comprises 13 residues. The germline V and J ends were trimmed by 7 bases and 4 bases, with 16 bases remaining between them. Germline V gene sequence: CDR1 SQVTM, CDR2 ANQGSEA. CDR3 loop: CSGRISGGTEAFF. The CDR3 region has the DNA TGCAGCGGTCGAATTAGCGGGGGCACTGAAGCTTTCTTT.

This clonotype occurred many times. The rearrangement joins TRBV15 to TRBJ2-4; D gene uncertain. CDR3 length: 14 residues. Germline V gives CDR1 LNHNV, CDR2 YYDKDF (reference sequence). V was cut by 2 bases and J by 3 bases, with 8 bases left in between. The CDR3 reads CATSRSLGKNIQYF. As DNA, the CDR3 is TGTGCCACCAGCAGATCCTTGGGCAAAAACATTCAGTACTTC.

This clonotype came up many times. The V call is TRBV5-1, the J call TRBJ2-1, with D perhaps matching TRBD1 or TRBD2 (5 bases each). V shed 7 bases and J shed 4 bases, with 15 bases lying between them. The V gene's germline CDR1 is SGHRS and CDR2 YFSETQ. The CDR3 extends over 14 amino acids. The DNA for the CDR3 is TGCGCCAGCGGACCCCGGGGACCTTACAATGAGCAGTTCTTC. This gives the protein CASGPRGPYNEQFF.

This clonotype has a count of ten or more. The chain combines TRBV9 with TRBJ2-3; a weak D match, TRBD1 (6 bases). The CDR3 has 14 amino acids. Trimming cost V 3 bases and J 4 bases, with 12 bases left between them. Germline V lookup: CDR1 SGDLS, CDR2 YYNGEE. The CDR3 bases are TGTGCCAGCAGCGAAGGGGGAGAAGCAGATACGCAGTATTTT. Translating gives CASSEGGEADTQYF.